This passage covers 25 T cell receptor beta chains from one sample sequenced in a study of cytomegalovirus exposure and HLA in healthy donors. A multiplex PCR was run with 60 Vbeta primers and 13 Jbeta primers. Assay: immunoSEQ multiplex PCR; the TCRdb copy retains only in-frame clones and omits some. The profile shows about 180,000 clones, about 80% of them singletons. Sequenced: PBMCs. The receptors shown here come from a woman in her 50s in good health and CMV-seronegative.

The chain recombines TRBV29-1 with TRBJ2-5, with TRBD1 matching 7 bases. The CDR3 runs to 12 residues. Per germline, CDR1 SQVTM and CDR2 ANQGSEA. Trimming cost V 7 bases and J 1 base; bases outside gene matches: 3. This CDR3 is CSGGTAQETQYF. In DNA, the CDR3 is TGCAGCGGTGGGACAGCCCAAGAGACCCAGTACTTC. Full variable domain (rest looked up from reference TRBV29-1 and TRBJ2-5): SAVISQKPSRDICQRGTSLTIQCQVDSQVTMMFWYRQQPGQSLTLIATANQGSEATYESGFVIDKFPISRPNLTFSTLTVSNMSPEDSSIYLCSGGTAQETQYFGPGTRLLVL.

The chain couples TRBV19 to TRBJ1-2; the D gene is possibly TRBD1 (6 bases). Between the trimmed V and J ends, which lost 4 bases and 2 bases, there was a span of 14 bases. The CDR3 covers 15 residues. Germline V gives CDR1 LNHDA, CDR2 SQIVND (reference sequence). The CDR3 sequence is CASSTRDTANYGYTF. The DNA for the CDR3 is TGTGCCAGTAGTACCCGGGACACGGCAAACTATGGCTACACCTTC.

The genes are TRBV10-3 and TRBJ1-4; D call uncertain. The CDR3 contains 15 residues. Trimming removed 0 bases at V and 0 bases at J, with 5 bases between. CDR1 is ENHRY, CDR2 SYGVKD, per germline. CDR3 protein: CAISESSTTNEKLFF. For the CDR3, the DNA is TGTGCCATCAGTGAGTCGTCAACAACTAATGAAAAACTGTTTTTT.

This chain joins TRBV2 and TRBJ2-1, with a tentative D call TRBD1 (6 bases). The CDR3 consists of 15 residues. The V end lost 4 bases, the J end lost 2 bases, and 12 bases lay between the germline ends. The germline gives CDR1 SNHLY, CDR2 FYNNEI. The CDR3 region is CASSVGTLTYNEQFF. The CDR3 coding sequence is TGTGCCAGCAGTGTTGGGACACTTACCTACAATGAGCAGTTCTTC. The full variable domain, with the rest looked up from reference TRBV2 and TRBJ2-1, is EPEVTQTPSHQVTQMGQEVILRCVPISNHLYFYWYRQILGQKVEFLVSFYNNEISEKSEIFDDQFSVERPDGSNFTLKIRSTKLEDSAMYFCASSVGTLTYNEQFFGPGTRLTVL.

The chain carries TRBV19 and TRBJ2-7; D unresolved. The V end was cut by 3 bases, the J end by 6 bases, with 15 bases between. This CDR3 has 14 residues. Germline assignment: CDR1 LNHDA and CDR2 SQIVND (reference sequence). The CDR3 loop is CASSMKQEPGEQYF. The CDR3 bases are TGTGCCAGTAGTATGAAGCAGGAACCCGGCGAGCAGTACTTC.

This chain connects TRBV28 to TRBJ2-5; D is possibly TRBD2 (6 bases). The CDR3 consists of 15 residues. From germline, CDR1 is MDHEN and CDR2 SYDVKM. V was trimmed by 8 bases and J by 1 base, leaving 17 bases between them. DNA of the CDR3: TGTGCCAGCTCTGTTAGCGGAGTACTCCAAGAGACCCAGTACTTC. Translated: CASSVSGVLQETQYF.

The V and J genes are TRBV27 and TRBJ2-6; the D gene is possibly TRBD1 (5 bases). In germline, CDR1 is MNHEY, CDR2 SMNVEV (reference sequence). The CDR3 loop spans 17 amino acids. Trimming took 6 bases from V and 4 from J, leaving 19 bases between them. This CDR3 reads CASSDGTQGTGANVLTF. As DNA, the CDR3 is TGTGCCAGCAGCGACGGTACTCAGGGAACCGGGGCCAACGTCCTGACTTTC.

This clone was counted only a few times. The chain has TRBV10-3 and TRBJ2-3; perhaps TRBD1 as D (6 bases). Per germline, CDR1 ENHRY and CDR2 SYGVKD. The CDR3 runs 14 residues. Trimming removed 1 base from V and 2 bases from J, with 7 bases in between. The CDR3 loop is CAISEYRATDTQYF. CDR3 nucleotides: TGTGCCATCAGTGAGTACAGGGCCACAGATACGCAGTATTTT.

This chain links TRBV5-6 with TRBJ2-7; D not certain. CDR3 length: 12 amino acids. The V end lost 2 bases, the J end lost 3 bases, and 6 bases lay between the germline ends. Germline CDR1 reads SGHDT; CDR2 reads YYEEEE. This CDR3 is CASSFFNYEQYF. The CDR3 DNA follows: TGTGCCAGCAGCTTTTTTAACTACGAGCAGTACTTC.

The rearrangement uses TRBV28 and TRBJ2-5; the D is unclear. Germline V gives CDR1 MDHEN, CDR2 SYDVKM. This CDR3 contains 15 residues. V dropped 0 bases and J dropped 0 bases, with 8 bases sitting between them. The CDR3 sequence: CASSLWEQNQETQYF. For the CDR3, the DNA is TGTGCCAGCAGTTTATGGGAACAGAACCAAGAGACCCAGTACTTC.

V usage is TRBV19 and J usage is TRBJ1-2; possibly TRBD1 for D (6 bases). The V end was cut by 3 bases, the J end by 4 bases, with 9 bases between. This CDR3 is 13 amino acids long. Germline CDR1 is LNHDA and CDR2 is SQIVND (reference sequence). This CDR3 reads CASSMRTVYGYTF. The DNA of the CDR3 is TGTGCCAGTAGTATGAGGACAGTCTATGGCTACACCTTC.

The chain combines TRBV4-1 with TRBJ1-6; a possible D gene is TRBD1 (5 bases). The V end lost 0 bases, the J end lost 5 bases, and 17 bases lay between the germline ends. The CDR3 is 18 amino acids. From germline, CDR1 is MGHRA and CDR2 YSYEKL. CDR3 nucleotides: TGCGCCAGCAGCCAAGAAGGCGGGGCCTACCGAAATAATTCACCCCTCCACTTT. Encoded protein: CASSQEGGAYRNNSPLHF.

A few counts support this clone. Relative to the germline gene, one junction end is altered; a read error may explain this. The chain carries TRBV7-7 and TRBJ2-1, with a possible D match to TRBD1 (5 bases). Per the germline V gene, CDR1 is SSHAT and CDR2 is FNYEAQ (reference sequence). The CDR3 runs to 14 residues. CDR3 loop: CASSPAGSVNEQFF. The CDR3 DNA reads TGTGCTAGCAGCCCCGCAGGGTCGGTAAATGAGCAGTTCTTC.

This sequence joins TRBV2 and TRBJ1-1; 10 nucleotides line up with TRBD1. The junction had 10 bases not matched to a gene; V was cut back by 7 bases and J by 5 bases. This CDR3 has 15 residues. CDR1 SNHLY and CDR2 FYNNEI come from the germline V gene. The CDR3 is CASTPPGQGRTEAFF. CDR3 nucleotides: TGTGCCAGCACCCCCCCGGGACAGGGGAGGACTGAAGCTTTCTTT.

This chain links TRBV5-1 with TRBJ1-6; TRBD1 agrees at 9 bases. The CDR3 totals 15 residues. The V gene end was trimmed by 4 bases and the J gene end by 6 bases; junction bases not matched to a gene: 5. Germline V gene lookup returns CDR1 SGHRS and CDR2 YFSETQ. This CDR3 is CASSGQGLGNSPLHF. CDR3 nucleotide sequence: TGCGCCAGCAGCGGACAGGGGCTGGGTAATTCACCCCTCCACTTT.

The chain combines TRBV30 with TRBJ1-5; D might be TRBD1 (5 bases). This CDR3 has 14 residues. Trimming pared 1 base from V and 3 bases from J, leaving 10 bases between. Germline V lookup: CDR1 GTSNPN, CDR2 SVGIG (reference sequence). CDR3 protein: CAWSGGAFNQPQHF. CDR3 in DNA: TGTGCCTGGAGTGGCGGGGCATTCAATCAGCCCCAGCATTTT. Full variable domain (outside the CDR3, taken from reference TRBV30 and TRBJ1-5): SQTIHQWPATLVQPVGSPLSLECTVEGTSNPNLYWYRQAAGRGLQLLFYSVGIGQISSEVPQNLSASRPQDRQFILSSKKLLLSDSGFYLCAWSGGAFNQPQHFGDGTRLSIL.

The chain employs TRBV5-1 and TRBJ1-1, with D possibly being TRBD1 (5 bases). Germline-derived CDR1 and CDR2 are SGHRS and YFSETQ. V was shortened by 3 bases and J by 3 bases, with 9 bases between the two germline ends. The CDR3 has 13 amino acids. CDR3 amino acids: CASSYDSDTEAFF. The CDR3, as DNA: TGCGCCAGCAGCTATGACAGCGACACTGAAGCTTTCTTT.

J is TRBJ2-7 and V is TRBV9, with no clear D. Germline assignment: CDR1 SGDLS and CDR2 YYNGEE. V lost 0 bases, J lost 2 bases, and 9 bases lay in between. This CDR3 has 14 residues. CDR3 protein: CASSVASDPYEQYF. CDR3 in DNA: TGTGCCAGCAGCGTAGCATCAGATCCCTACGAGCAGTACTTC.

V gene TRBV30 combines with J gene TRBJ1-6, with D hard to call. The CDR3 is 13 amino acids. Germline V gene lookup returns CDR1 GTSNPN and CDR2 SVGIG (reference sequence). V was cut by 2 bases and J by 6 bases, with 8 bases left in between. The chain's CDR3 is CAWSRRFNSPLHF. The CDR3 bases are TGTGCCTGGAGTAGGCGGTTTAATTCACCCCTCCACTTT.

V usage is TRBV4-1 and J usage is TRBJ1-2; no reliable D call. CDR1 is MGHRA and CDR2 is YSYEKL in the germline V gene. The CDR3 has 14 amino acids. V gave up 0 bases and J gave up 1 base, with 6 bases separating them. CDR3 protein: CASSQDRGNYGYTF. The CDR3 DNA sequence: TGCGCCAGCAGCCAAGATCGGGGTAACTATGGCTACACCTTC.

The chain combines TRBV19 with TRBJ1-5, with D tentatively TRBD1 (6 bases). The CDR3 consists of 13 residues. Trimming stripped 10 bases from V and 7 bases from J, with 17 bases between. CDR1 and CDR2 (germline): LNHDA, SQIVND (reference sequence). The CDR3 nucleotides read TGTGCCATCCAGGGGAAGCCGGGCCAGCCCCAGCATTTT. Translating it yields CAIQGKPGQPQHF. The variable domain in full, with the rest retrieved from reference TRBV19 and TRBJ1-5, is DGGITQSPKYLFRKEGQNVTLSCEQNLNHDAMYWYRQDPGQGLRLIYYSQIVNDFQKGDIAEGYSVSREKKESFPLTVTSAQKNPTAFYLCAIQGKPGQPQHFGDGTRLSIL.

V is TRBV19 and J is TRBJ1-5; a possible D gene is TRBD1 (6 bases). Germline V lookup: CDR1 LNHDA, CDR2 SQIVND (reference sequence). The length of the CDR3 is 15 residues. V gave up 9 bases and J gave up 1 base, with 16 bases separating them. CDR3: CASRDTGASNQPQHF. CDR3 sequence (DNA): TGTGCCAGCAGGGACACGGGCGCGAGCAATCAGCCCCAGCATTTT.

The rearrangement joins TRBV11-2 to TRBJ2-7; 13 positions match TRBD2. This CDR3 contains 16 residues. CDR1 is SGHAT and CDR2 is FQNNGV in the germline V gene. Trimming cost V 5 bases and J 4 bases; bases outside gene matches: 8. CDR3 coding DNA: TGTGCCAGCAGCGAACGGACTAGCGGGAGTTTGTACGAGCAGTACTTC. This codes for CASSERTSGSLYEQYF. Full variable domain (outside the CDR3, taken from reference TRBV11-2 and TRBJ2-7): EAGVAQSPRYKIIEKRQSVAFWCNPISGHATLYWYQQILGQGPKLLIQFQNNGVVDDSQLPKDRFSAERLKGVDSTLKIQPAKLEDSAVYLCASSERTSGSLYEQYFGPGTRLTVT.

This sequence joins TRBV7-9 and TRBJ2-5; D may be TRBD2 (5 bases). Trimming removed 2 bases from V and 5 bases from J, with 12 bases in between. Germline lookup yields CDR1 SEHNR and CDR2 FQNEAQ (reference sequence). The CDR3 consists of 14 residues. The CDR3 sequence: CASSLMLALETQYF. CDR3 bases: TGTGCCAGCAGCTTAATGCTAGCCTTGGAGACCCAGTACTTC. Using reference TRBV7-9 and TRBJ2-5 for the parts outside the CDR3, the full variable domain is DTGVSQNPRHKITKRGQNVTFRCDPISEHNRLYWYRQTLGQGPEFLTYFQNEAQLEKSRLLSDRFSAERPKGSFSTLEIQRTEQGDSAMYLCASSLMLALETQYFGPGTRLLVL.

The rearrangement joins TRBV5-4 to TRBJ1-2; no clear D gene. Germline CDR1 and CDR2: SGHNT and YYREEE (reference sequence). Trimming shortened V by 6 bases and J by 5 bases, and 17 bases separated the two germline ends. This CDR3 has 14 amino acids. CDR3 region: CASTLLATPYGYTF. DNA of the CDR3: TGTGCCAGCACCCTCTTGGCGACACCTTATGGCTACACCTTC. The full variable domain, completed using reference TRBV5-4 and TRBJ1-2, is ETGVTQSPTHLIKTRGQQVTLRCSSQSGHNTVSWYQQALGQGPQFIFQYYREEENGRGNFPPRFSGLQFPNYSSELNVNALELDDSALYLCASTLLATPYGYTFGSGTRLTVV.